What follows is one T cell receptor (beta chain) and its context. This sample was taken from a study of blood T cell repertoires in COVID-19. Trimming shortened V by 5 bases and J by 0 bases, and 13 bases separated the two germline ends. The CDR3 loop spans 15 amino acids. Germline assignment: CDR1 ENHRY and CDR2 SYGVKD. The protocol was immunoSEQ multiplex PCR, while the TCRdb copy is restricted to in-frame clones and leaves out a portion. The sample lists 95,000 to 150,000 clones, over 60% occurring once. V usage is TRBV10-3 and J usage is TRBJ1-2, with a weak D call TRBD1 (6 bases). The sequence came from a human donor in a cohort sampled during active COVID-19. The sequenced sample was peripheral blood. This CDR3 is CAISPPGEANYGYTF. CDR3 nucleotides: TGTGCCATCAGTCCTCCAGGGGAAGCTAACTATGGCTACACCTTC.